The 10 T cell receptor beta chains below were found in one sample sequenced in a study of cytomegalovirus exposure and HLA in healthy donors. Method: immunoSEQ multiplex PCR; TCRdb's copy keeps in-frame clones and lacks some. The sample includes roughly 200,000 clones, roughly 81% of them seen just once. Sequences were obtained from PBMCs. These receptors were taken from a woman in her twenties or thirties in good health and CMV-seronegative.

The V call is TRBV28, the J call TRBJ1-2, with D perhaps TRBD1 (6 bases). V was clipped by 5 bases and J by 4 bases, with 11 bases between them. Germline V CDR1 and CDR2: MDHEN, SYDVKM. There are 13 residues in the CDR3. CDR3 nucleotides: TGTGCCAGCAGTCCAGGGGACACCTATGGCTACACCTTC. It translates to CASSPGDTYGYTF.

The chain couples TRBV10-2 to TRBJ2-1; 13 bases are a match to TRBD2. The ends lost 5 bases at V and 1 base at J; junction bases unmatched: 2. The CDR3 totals 16 residues. Germline assignment: CDR1 WSHSY and CDR2 SAAADI. The DNA for the CDR3 is TGCGCCAGCAGTTTGGGACTAGCGGGATCCTACAATGAGCAGTTCTTC. It translates to CASSLGLAGSYNEQFF.

The genes are TRBV27 and TRBJ1-6; 7 positions match TRBD1. In germline, CDR1 is MNHEY, CDR2 SMNVEV (reference sequence). V lost 4 bases to trimming and J lost 4 bases; unmatched junction nucleotides: 22. CDR3 size: 21 residues. CDR3 loop: CASSSRVIQEKTGRYNSPLHF. The CDR3 bases are TGTGCCAGCAGTTCCCGCGTAATCCAGGAAAAGACAGGGCGGTATAATTCACCCCTCCACTTT.

V usage is TRBV6-4 and J usage is TRBJ2-3, with TRBD1 as a possible D gene (6 bases). The V and J ends lost 6 bases and 0 bases respectively, with 10 bases between them. Germline CDR1 and CDR2: MRHNA and SNTAGT. The CDR3 is 14 amino acids. The CDR3 bases are TGTGCCAGCAGCGGGGACACAAGCACAGATACGCAGTATTTT. This translates into CASSGDTSTDTQYF.

V gene TRBV27 combines with J gene TRBJ2-3; D perhaps matches TRBD2 (6 bases). This CDR3 has 17 residues. V was shortened by 2 bases and J by 2 bases, with 17 bases between the two germline ends. Germline V gives CDR1 MNHEY, CDR2 SMNVEV (reference sequence). The CDR3 spells CASSLGSWGDLTDTQYF. In DNA form, the CDR3 reads TGTGCCAGCAGTTTAGGTTCCTGGGGGGACCTCACAGATACGCAGTATTTT.

This chain joins TRBV5-1 and TRBJ1-1, with D tentatively TRBD1 (5 bases). Germline V gene lookup returns CDR1 SGHRS and CDR2 YFSETQ. V gave up 1 base and J gave up 5 bases, with 12 bases separating them. This CDR3 comprises 14 residues. CDR3 in DNA: TGCGCCAGCAGCTTGAATATGGGGCAGACTGAAGCTTTCTTT. Protein product: CASSLNMGQTEAFF.

The chain recombines TRBV5-1 with TRBJ2-7; 7 nucleotides match TRBD1. CDR1 SGHRS and CDR2 YFSETQ come from the germline V gene. V trimming: 6 bases; J trimming: 4 bases; junction bases outside the gene matches: 13. This CDR3 comprises 15 residues. CDR3 nucleotide sequence: TGCGCCAGCACCCCCAGTTCCGGACAGGTTTACGAGCAGTACTTC. Translated: CASTPSSGQVYEQYF.

The chain combines TRBV27 with TRBJ2-1; D perhaps matches TRBD2 (5 bases). The CDR3 is 15 amino acids. Germline-derived CDR1 and CDR2 are MNHEY and SMNVEV (reference sequence). Trimming stripped 5 bases from V and 0 bases from J, with 11 bases between. The CDR3 nucleotides read TGTGCCAGCAGTCAAACTAGGAGCTCCTACAATGAGCAGTTCTTC. It codes for CASSQTRSSYNEQFF.

The chain has TRBV30 and TRBJ2-3; TRBD1 matches 9 bases. Germline CDR1 and CDR2: GTSNPN and SVGIG (reference sequence). The V segment lost 1 base and the J segment 1 base; nucleotides outside the gene matches: 0. This CDR3 region has 14 residues. The CDR3 region is CAWSGTGGTDTQYF. In DNA form, the CDR3 reads TGTGCCTGGAGTGGGACAGGGGGCACAGATACGCAGTATTTT.

The chain carries TRBV30 and TRBJ2-5; D might be TRBD1 (6 bases). The CDR3 totals 12 residues. Germline V lookup: CDR1 GTSNPN, CDR2 SVGIG (reference sequence). V lost 4 bases and J 5 bases, leaving 11 bases between the germline ends. The CDR3 here is CAWTGDGETQYF. In DNA form, the CDR3 reads TGTGCCTGGACAGGGGACGGGGAGACCCAGTACTTC.